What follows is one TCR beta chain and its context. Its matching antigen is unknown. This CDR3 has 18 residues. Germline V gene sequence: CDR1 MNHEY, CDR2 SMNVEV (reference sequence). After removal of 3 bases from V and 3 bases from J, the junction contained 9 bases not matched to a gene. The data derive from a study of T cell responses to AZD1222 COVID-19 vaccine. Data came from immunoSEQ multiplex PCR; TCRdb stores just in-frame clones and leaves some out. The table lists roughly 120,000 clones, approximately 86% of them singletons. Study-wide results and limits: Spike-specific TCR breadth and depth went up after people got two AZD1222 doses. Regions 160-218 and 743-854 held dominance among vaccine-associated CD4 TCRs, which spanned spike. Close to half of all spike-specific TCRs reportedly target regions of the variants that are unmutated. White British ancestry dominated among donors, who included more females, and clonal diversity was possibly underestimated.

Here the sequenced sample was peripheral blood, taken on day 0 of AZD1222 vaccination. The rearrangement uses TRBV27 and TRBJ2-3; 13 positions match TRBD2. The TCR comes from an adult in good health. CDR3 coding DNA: TGTGCCAGCAGTTTCTCCACACGGACTAGCGGGAGTACAGATACGCAGTATTTT. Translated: CASSFSTRTSGSTDTQYF.